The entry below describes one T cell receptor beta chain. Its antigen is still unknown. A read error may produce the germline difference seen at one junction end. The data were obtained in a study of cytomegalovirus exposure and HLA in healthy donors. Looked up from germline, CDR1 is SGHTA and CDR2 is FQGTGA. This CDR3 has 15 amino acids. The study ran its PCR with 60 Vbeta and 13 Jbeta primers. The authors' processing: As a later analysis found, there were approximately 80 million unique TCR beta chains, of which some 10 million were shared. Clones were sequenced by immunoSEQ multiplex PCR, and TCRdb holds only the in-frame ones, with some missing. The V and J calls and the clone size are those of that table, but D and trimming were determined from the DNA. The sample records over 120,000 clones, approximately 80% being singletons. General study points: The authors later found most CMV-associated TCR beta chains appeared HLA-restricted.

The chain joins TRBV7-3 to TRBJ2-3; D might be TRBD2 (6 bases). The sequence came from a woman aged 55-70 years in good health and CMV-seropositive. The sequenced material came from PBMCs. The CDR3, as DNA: TGCGCCAGCAGTCCCTACACGGGAGTAGCAGATACGCAGTATTTT. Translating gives CASSPYTGVADTQYF.